This TCR beta chain was sequenced for a study of immune evolution from preneoplasia to lung adenocarcinoma. The study's findings and limits: Later-stage lesions seemingly showed higher T cell density and diversity than normal lung.

Patients had resection in Japan or China between 2014 and 2017. Each case's diagnosis was confirmed by two pathologists on H&E. Profiling relied on immunoSEQ multiplex PCR, and the TCRdb table lists in-frame clones only, not all of them. The sample contains thousands of clones, around four fifths of which appear only once. As regards this clone: Its antigen is unknown.

Trimming removed 4 bases at V and 1 base at J, with 5 bases between. The length of the CDR3 is 13 residues. In germline, CDR1 is SGHDN, CDR2 FVKESK. The clonotype was recovered from a donor at least 70 years old with lung adenocarcinoma. V is TRBV14 and J is TRBJ1-3; D unresolved. Sequencing input: FFPE adjacent normal lung tissue. CDR3 in amino acids: CASSPRSGNTIYF. The CDR3 coding sequence is TGTGCCAGCAGCCCCCGTTCTGGAAACACCATATATTTT.